This is a list of T cell receptor beta chains from one sample in a study of CD8 T cells in Susac syndrome. Each CDR3 protein gets one entry after TCRdb re-called the immunoSEQ multiplex PCR reads with MiXCR. The sample has 100,000 to 150,000 distinct CDR3 sequences; around 94% are singletons. What was sequenced was CD4+ T cells from PBMCs. Receptors were obtained from a human donor in good health. Both conserved end residues are part of each CDR3. The D gene is left open where the match is weak. Clone size is shown for a subset of rows, as once, few, many or a class of expanded clone.

>TRBV6-6|NA|TRBJ1-4|NA
TGTGCCAGCAGCCTCGACATTTCTAATGAAAAACTGTTTTTT
CASSLDISNEKLFF
>TRBV19|NA|TRBJ2-7|NA
TGTGCCAGTACCAACTCCTACGGAAGCTCCTACGAGCAGTACTTC
CASTNSYGSSYEQYF
>TRBV20-1|NA|TRBJ1-5|NA
TGCAGTGCTAGTTACCGAGAGGGGACGTCGGCCCAGCATTTT
CSASYREGTSAQHF
>TRBV6-2/TRBV6-3|NA|TRBJ2-5|NA
TGTGCCAGCACCAGTAGATACCAAGAGACCCAGTACTTC
CASTSRYQETQYF
>TRBV29-1|NA|TRBJ1-1|NA
TGCAGCGTTGAGCCGGGCTCGGTCGGCACTGAAGCTTTCTTT
CSVEPGSVGTEAFF
>TRBV6-2/TRBV6-3|NA|TRBJ1-1|once
TGTGCCAGCACCACTCGCGGGCCGAACACTGAAGCTTTCTTT
CASTTRGPNTEAFF
>TRBV29-1|NA|TRBJ2-5|NA
TGCAGCGTTGTAGCGGTTCAAGAGACCCAGTACTTC
CSVVAVQETQYF
>TRBV6-6|NA|TRBJ2-3|NA
TGTGCCAGCAGTTACCCCCCCGGGCGCACAGATACGCAGTATTTT
CASSYPPGRTDTQYF
>TRBV12-3/TRBV12-4|NA|TRBJ2-2|NA
TGTGCCAGTAGAGGGATCGGGGAGCTGTTTTTT
CASRGIGELFF
>TRBV29-1|NA|TRBJ2-3|once
TGCAGCGTTTCGCTAGGGGGGACAGATACGCAGTATTTT
CSVSLGGTDTQYF
>TRBV6-2/TRBV6-3|NA|TRBJ1-5|NA
TGTGCCAGCAGTTCTCACACCTACCCCAATCAGCCCCAGCATTTT
CASSSHTYPNQPQHF
>TRBV19|TRBD2|TRBJ2-7|NA
TGTGCCAGCAGTATATCCCCCAAACTAGCGGGAGAAGGGTACGAGCAGTACTTC
CASSISPKLAGEGYEQYF
>TRBV15|NA|TRBJ1-5|NA
TGTGCCACCAGCAGAGATAGGGGAGGTGGCAATCAGCCCCAGCATTTT
CATSRDRGGGNQPQHF
>TRBV20-1|TRBD2|TRBJ2-1|NA
TGCAGTGCCAGGGATAACGGGAGGGCCTTCGATGAGCAGTTCTTC
CSARDNGRAFDEQFF
>TRBV20-1|TRBD2|TRBJ2-7|few
TGCAGTGCTAGAGACCGGATGTCTAGCGGGAGGGCTTACGAGCAGTACTTC
CSARDRMSSGRAYEQYF
>TRBV12-3/TRBV12-4|TRBD1|TRBJ2-3|NA
TGTGCCAGCAGCCGACAGGGGTGGGCAGATACGCAGTATTTT
CASSRQGWADTQYF
>TRBV29-1|TRBD1|TRBJ2-7|NA
TGCAGCGTAAGCCGGGACAGTGCATCCTACGAGCAGTACTTC
CSVSRDSASYEQYF
>TRBV5-6|NA|TRBJ1-5|NA
TGTGCCAGCAGCTGGGGGAGGGAGAGGCCCCAGCATTTT
CASSWGRERPQHF
>TRBV20-1|NA|TRBJ1-1|NA
TGCAGTGCTCTTGGAAGGAACACTGAAGCTTTCTTT
CSALGRNTEAFF
>TRBV19|TRBD1|TRBJ1-1|NA
TGTGCCAGTAGCTCAGGGGGAGGCAGTACTGAAGCTTTCTTT
CASSSGGGSTEAFF
>TRBV6-2/TRBV6-3|NA|TRBJ1-2|NA
TGTGCCAGCAGTCTTCGCAGCGCACGGGTTTATGGCTACACCTTC
CASSLRSARVYGYTF
>TRBV6-2/TRBV6-3|NA|TRBJ2-7|NA
TGTGCCAGCAGTCCTAGAGGGAGGTACGAGCAGTACTTC
CASSPRGRYEQYF
>TRBV5-1|TRBD2|TRBJ2-1|NA
TGCGCCAGCAGCTTGTTCTTGGCTAGCGGGAGGGCCACGGGGGTTGAGCAGTTCTTC
CASSLFLASGRATGVEQFF
>TRBV7-9|NA|TRBJ1-2|NA
TGTGCCAGCAGTCCCCCGGCGGGCCATGGCTACACCTTC
CASSPPAGHGYTF
>TRBV7-7|NA|TRBJ1-5|NA
TGTGCCAGCAGCCCCGGGGGCGATCAGCCCCAGCATTTT
CASSPGGDQPQHF
>TRBV4-1|NA|TRBJ1-2|NA
TGCGCCAGCAGCTCCGAGCCGATAAGAGGTAGGGGCTACACCTTC
CASSSEPIRGRGYTF
>TRBV5-4|TRBD1|TRBJ2-7|NA
TGTGCCAGCAAGACCGGGCTCCAGGGGGACACATACTACGAGCAGTACTTC
CASKTGLQGDTYYEQYF
>TRBV30|NA|TRBJ1-1|NA
TGTGCCTGGACCCCTTTTATCAGGGCGAACACTGAAGCTTTCTTT
CAWTPFIRANTEAFF
>TRBV12-3/TRBV12-4|NA|TRBJ2-2|NA
TGTGCCAGCAGTTCCAAGGGCGCATATAACACCGGGGAGCTGTTTTTT
CASSSKGAYNTGELFF
>TRBV10-2|TRBD2|TRBJ2-1|once
TGCGCCAGCAGTGATCTAGCGGATTCCAATGAGCAGTTCTTC
CASSDLADSNEQFF
>TRBV7-9|NA|TRBJ2-7|NA
TGTGCCAGCAGCTTTTCCCAGTACGAGCAGTACTTC
CASSFSQYEQYF
>TRBV18|TRBD2|TRBJ2-3|NA
TGTGCCAGCTCACCAACAGGAGCAATAGCGGGGAGCACAGATACGCAGTATTTT
CASSPTGAIAGSTDTQYF
>TRBV29-1|TRBD1|TRBJ1-2|NA
TGCAGCACCGGGGACAGCCTCTATGGCTACACCTTC
CSTGDSLYGYTF
>TRBV20-1|TRBD1|TRBJ2-7|NA
TGCAGTGCTAGGTCCAGGACAGGGATAGACGAGCAGTACTTC
CSARSRTGIDEQYF
>TRBV7-2|NA|TRBJ1-2|NA
TGTGCCAGCAGCCCAGGACAAGCCTATGGCTACACCTTC
CASSPGQAYGYTF
>TRBV2|NA|TRBJ2-3|NA
TGTGCCAGCAGTGAAGTCTGGAACACAGATACGCAGTATTTT
CASSEVWNTDTQYF
>TRBV29-1|TRBD2|TRBJ2-1|NA
TGCAGCTTTTCCGCGGGACTAGCGTCTGCGTATGAGCAGTTCTTC
CSFSAGLASAYEQFF